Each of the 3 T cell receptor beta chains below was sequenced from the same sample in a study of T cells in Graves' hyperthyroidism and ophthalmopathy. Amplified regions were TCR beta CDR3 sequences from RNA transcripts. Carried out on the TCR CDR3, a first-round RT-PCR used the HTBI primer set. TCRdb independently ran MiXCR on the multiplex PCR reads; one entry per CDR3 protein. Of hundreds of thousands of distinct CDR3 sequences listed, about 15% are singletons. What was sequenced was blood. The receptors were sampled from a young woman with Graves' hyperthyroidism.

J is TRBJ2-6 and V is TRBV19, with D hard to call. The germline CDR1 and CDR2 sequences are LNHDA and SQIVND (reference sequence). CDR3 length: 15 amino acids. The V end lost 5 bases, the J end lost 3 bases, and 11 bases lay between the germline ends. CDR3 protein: CASSPASYGANVLTF. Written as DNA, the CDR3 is TGTGCCAGTAGTCCCGCAAGTTATGGGGCCAACGTCCTGACTTTC.

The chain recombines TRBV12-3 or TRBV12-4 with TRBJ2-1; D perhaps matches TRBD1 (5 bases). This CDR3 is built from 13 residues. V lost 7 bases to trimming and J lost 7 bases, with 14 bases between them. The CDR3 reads CASNLGPPNEQFF. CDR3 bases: TGTGCCAGCAACCTGGGGCCTCCGAATGAGCAGTTCTTC.

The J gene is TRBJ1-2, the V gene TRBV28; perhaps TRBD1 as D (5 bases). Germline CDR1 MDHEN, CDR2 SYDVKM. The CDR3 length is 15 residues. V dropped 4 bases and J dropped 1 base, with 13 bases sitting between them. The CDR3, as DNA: TGTGCCAGCAGTTCCCCCGGGACCGGTAACTATGGCTACACCTTC. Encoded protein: CASSSPGTGNYGYTF.